Sequencing of this TCR beta chain was carried out in a study of CD8 T cells in ankylosing spondylitis. For TCR beta, libraries came from quantitative 5'-RACE with molecular barcodes. TCRdb reprocessed the 5' RACE reads with MiXCR, giving one entry per CDR3 protein. The table includes hundreds of thousands of distinct CDR3 sequences, more than 9.5% detected once. This clonotype has ten or more counts. Antigen specificity is unknown. Whole-study findings and limits: In ankylosing spondylitis patients, matched synovial fluid reportedly showed significant enrichment of disease-linked clones. Blood of patients with ankylosing spondylitis appeared to be characterized by a TCR beta motif of eight or nine highly homologous variants. Disease-associated clonotypes exhibited CD8+ identity and were relatively infrequent in peripheral blood.

CDR1 SQVTM and CDR2 ANQGSEA come from the germline V gene. This CDR3 is built from 14 residues. J was trimmed by 8 bases and V by 3 bases; bases with no gene match: 9. The clonotype was recovered from a male donor with ankylosing spondylitis. Sequenced: blood, either unsorted or a sorted T cell fraction (not recorded which). The chain joins TRBV29-1 to TRBJ2-1; 8 positions match TRBD2. CDR3: CSVDGQRESDEQFF. CDR3 sequence (DNA): TGCAGCGTTGATGGCCAGCGGGAGAGCGATGAGCAGTTCTTC.